Shown below are 10 T cell receptor beta chains from a single sample sequenced in a study of shared clonotypes between healthy human individuals. The table came from immunoSEQ multiplex PCR; TCRdb's copy has only in-frame clones and leaves some out. Here the sample spans more than 2,000,000 clones, about 92% being singletons. Material for sequencing was naive CD4+ T cells from PBMCs. Specified subset: CD45RA+ positively selected. The receptors originated from a man aged 18 to 29 in good health. Some clones in this sample may be carry-over from other donors' samples.

The V call is TRBV6-8, the J call TRBJ1-1; 9 positions match TRBD1. Germline V gives CDR1 MNHGY, CDR2 SAAAGT. The CDR3 spans 15 residues. The junction had 10 bases not matched to a gene; V was cut back by 6 bases and J by 5 bases. CDR3 DNA sequence: TGTGCCAGCAGCCTTTACCGGGACAGGGTTACTGAAGCTTTCTTT. It yields the protein CASSLYRDRVTEAFF.

The chain carries TRBV7-9 and TRBJ2-3; 10 bases map to TRBD2. The CDR3 has 15 residues. J gave up 4 bases and V 1 base, and 2 bases lay outside the gene matches. Per the germline V gene, CDR1 is SEHNR and CDR2 is FQNEAQ (reference sequence). The CDR3 DNA is TGTGCCAGCAGCTTAGTCAGCGGGAGGGCAGATACGCAGTATTTT. This sequence encodes CASSLVSGRADTQYF.

The sample holds a few counts of this clone. The chain is built from TRBV30 and TRBJ1-2; maybe TRBD1 (5 bases). Per germline, CDR1 GTSNPN and CDR2 SVGIG (reference sequence). The CDR3 runs 13 residues. V lost 2 bases and J 8 bases, leaving 15 bases between the germline ends. CDR3 amino acids: CAWSISGLGGYTF. In DNA, the CDR3 is TGTGCCTGGAGTATTTCAGGGCTTGGAGGCTACACCTTC.

V and J are TRBV2 and TRBJ2-1; possible D gene TRBD1, 6 bases. This CDR3 contains 15 residues. The germline V gene has CDR1 SNHLY and CDR2 FYNNEI. Trimming took off 6 bases at V and 2 bases at J, with 14 bases between the two ends. The CDR3 loop reads CASRPPRDTYNEQFF. The CDR3 DNA reads as TGTGCCAGCAGACCCCCCCGGGACACCTACAATGAGCAGTTCTTC.

The CDR3 loop is CASSFIGFGGHSYEQYF. The CDR3 DNA reads TGTGCCAGCAGTTTTATAGGCTTTGGGGGTCATTCCTACGAGCAGTACTTC. This rearrangement joins TRBV28 to TRBJ2-7; the D call may be TRBD1 or TRBD2 (5 bases each). The germline V gene encodes CDR1 MDHEN and CDR2 SYDVKM. Trimming took off 3 bases at V and 1 base at J, with 19 bases between the two ends. This CDR3 has 17 residues.

This sequence joins TRBV18 and TRBJ2-7; a weak D match, TRBD1 (6 bases). Germline V CDR1 and CDR2: KGHSH, LQKENI. V lost 2 bases and J 5 bases, leaving 16 bases between the germline ends. The CDR3 spans 15 residues. In DNA, the CDR3 is TGTGCCAGCTCACCATACGAAGGCAGGGGCCACGAGCAGTACTTC. Translation gives CASSPYEGRGHEQYF. The full variable domain, rest sourced from reference TRBV18 and TRBJ2-7, is NAGVMQNPRHLVRRRGQEARLRCSPMKGHSHVYWYRQLPEEGLKFMVYLQKENIIDESGMPKERFSAEFPKEGPSILRIQQVVRGDSAAYFCASSPYEGRGHEQYFGPGTRLTVT.

The chain combines TRBV5-1 with TRBJ2-1; tentative D call: TRBD2 (5 bases). The CDR3 has 17 amino acids. Germline values: CDR1 SGHRS, CDR2 YFSETQ. With 0 bases removed from V and 2 bases from J, the gap between germline ends came to 15 bases. CDR3 nucleotide sequence: TGCGCCAGCAGCTTGGCCCCGGGCAGCGGAGCCTACAATGAGCAGTTCTTC. Protein: CASSLAPGSGAYNEQFF.

The chain recombines TRBV28 with TRBJ2-3, with TRBD2 identical over 8 bases. V was pared by 4 bases and J by 4 bases, with 7 bases of the junction left unmatched. Germline V gene data show CDR1 as MDHEN and CDR2 as SYDVKM. The CDR3 runs to 15 residues. The chain's CDR3 is CASSSRSGGADTQYF. DNA for the CDR3: TGTGCCAGCAGTTCCCGCTCGGGGGGGGCAGATACGCAGTATTTT.

The V gene is TRBV4-2, the J gene TRBJ2-2; no clear D gene. V lost 0 bases, J lost 5 bases, and 10 bases lay in between. Germline-derived CDR1 and CDR2 are LGHNA and YNFKEQ. The CDR3 length is 15 residues. The CDR3 sequence: CASSQELSETGELFF. The CDR3 nucleotides read TGTGCCAGCAGCCAAGAATTGAGTGAAACCGGGGAGCTGTTTTTT.

V gene TRBV5-8 combines with J gene TRBJ1-2, with TRBD1 identical over 7 bases. Trimming removed 1 base from V and 0 bases from J; junction bases left unmatched: 6. CDR1 and CDR2 (germline): SGHTS, YDEGEE. The CDR3 is 16 residues long. The CDR3, as DNA: TGTGCCAGCAGCTTGACCGACAGGGCCCCTAACTATGGCTACACCTTC. It codes for CASSLTDRAPNYGYTF.